This T cell receptor (beta chain) was captured in a study of T cell clonality in common variable immunodeficiency. Study-wide points: In common variable immunodeficiency, TCR beta chains reportedly carried fewer deletions and N-nucleotide insertions. Compared with healthy controls, CVID subjects showed increased TCRbeta clonality, mostly in about a third.

The repertoire was sequenced with immunoSEQ multiplex PCR; TCRdb's copy has only in-frame clones and lacks some. Found here are tens of thousands of clones, no singletons; the ten largest cover 5% to 5.5%. To note about this clone: Its antigen is as yet unknown.

The sequence was obtained from a human donor with common variable immunodeficiency. Material for sequencing was peripheral blood mononuclear cells.

The CDR3 DNA, read in part, is TGTGCCTGGAGTGCGACGGGGAATGAG. Its protein is CAWSATGNE. The full CDR3 is CAWSATGNEQFF. This chain links TRBV30 with TRBJ2-1, with D possibly being TRBD2 (5 bases). Sequencing ends 3 residues short of the CDR3 end; the germline J gene provides the rest. V was pared by 1 base and J by 7 bases, with 8 bases between. The CDR3 is 12 residues long. Germline assignment: CDR1 GTSNPN and CDR2 SVGIG (reference sequence).